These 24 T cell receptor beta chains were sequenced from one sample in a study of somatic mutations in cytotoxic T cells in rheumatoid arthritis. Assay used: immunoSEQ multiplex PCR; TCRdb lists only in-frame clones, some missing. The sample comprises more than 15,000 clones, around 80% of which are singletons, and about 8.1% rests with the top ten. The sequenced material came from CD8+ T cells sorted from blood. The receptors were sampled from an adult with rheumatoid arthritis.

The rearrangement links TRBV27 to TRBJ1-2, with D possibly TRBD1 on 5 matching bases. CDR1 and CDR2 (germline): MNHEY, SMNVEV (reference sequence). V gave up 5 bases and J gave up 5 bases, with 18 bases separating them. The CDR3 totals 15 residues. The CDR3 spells CASSLLGAEGYGYTF. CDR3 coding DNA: TGTGCCAGCAGTCTTCTAGGGGCGGAGGGGTATGGCTACACCTTC.

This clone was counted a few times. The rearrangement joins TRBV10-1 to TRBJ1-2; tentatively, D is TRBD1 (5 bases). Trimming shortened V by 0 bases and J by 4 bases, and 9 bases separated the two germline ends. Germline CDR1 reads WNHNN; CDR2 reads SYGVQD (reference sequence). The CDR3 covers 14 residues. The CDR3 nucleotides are TGCGCCAGCAGTGAGTCGCCGGGGGGCTATGGCTACACCTTC. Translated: CASSESPGGYGYTF.

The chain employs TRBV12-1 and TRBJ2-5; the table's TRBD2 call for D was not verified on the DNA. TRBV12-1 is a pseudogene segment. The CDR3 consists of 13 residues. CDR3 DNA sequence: TGTGCCAGCAGCCTAGCGGAGGAAGAGACCCAGTACTTC. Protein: CASSLAEEETQYF.

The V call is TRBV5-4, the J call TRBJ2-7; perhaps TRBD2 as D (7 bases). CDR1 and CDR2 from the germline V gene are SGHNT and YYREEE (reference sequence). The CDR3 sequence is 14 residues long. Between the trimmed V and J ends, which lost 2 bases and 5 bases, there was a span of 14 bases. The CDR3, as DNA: TGTGCCAGCAGCTTAGGGGGGGCGTTGAACGAGCAGTACTTC. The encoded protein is CASSLGGALNEQYF.

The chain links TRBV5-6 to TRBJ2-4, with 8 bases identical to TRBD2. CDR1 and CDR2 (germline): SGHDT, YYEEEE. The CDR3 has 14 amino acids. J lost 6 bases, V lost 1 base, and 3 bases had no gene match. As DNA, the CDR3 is TGTGCCAGCAGCTTGATTGGGACTAGAAACATTCAGTACTTC. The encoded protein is CASSLIGTRNIQYF.

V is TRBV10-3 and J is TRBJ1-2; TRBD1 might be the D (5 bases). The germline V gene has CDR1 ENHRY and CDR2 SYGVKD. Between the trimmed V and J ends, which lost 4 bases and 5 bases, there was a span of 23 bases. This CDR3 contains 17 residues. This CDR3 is CAISGRDSKGESYGYTF. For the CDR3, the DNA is TGTGCCATCAGTGGCAGGGATTCAAAAGGCGAAAGTTATGGCTACACCTTC.

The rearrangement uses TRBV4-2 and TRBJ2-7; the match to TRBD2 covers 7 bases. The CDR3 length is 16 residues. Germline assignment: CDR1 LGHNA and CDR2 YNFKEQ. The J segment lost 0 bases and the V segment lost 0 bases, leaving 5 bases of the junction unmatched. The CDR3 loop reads CASSQEGRDYSYEQYF. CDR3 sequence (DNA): TGTGCCAGCAGCCAAGAGGGGCGGGACTACTCCTACGAGCAGTACTTC.

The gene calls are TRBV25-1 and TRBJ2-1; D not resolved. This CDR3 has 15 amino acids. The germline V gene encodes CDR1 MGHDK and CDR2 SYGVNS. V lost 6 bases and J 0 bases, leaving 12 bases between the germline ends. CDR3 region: CASRPTPSSYNEQFF. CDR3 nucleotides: TGTGCCAGCAGGCCGACTCCGAGCTCCTACAATGAGCAGTTCTTC.

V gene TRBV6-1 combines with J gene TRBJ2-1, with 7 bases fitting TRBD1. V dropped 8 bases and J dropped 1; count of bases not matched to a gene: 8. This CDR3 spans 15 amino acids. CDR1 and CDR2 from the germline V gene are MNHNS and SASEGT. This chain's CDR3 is CASERGPGSYNEQFF. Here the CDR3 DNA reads TGTGCCAGCGAGAGGGGGCCTGGTTCCTACAATGAGCAGTTCTTC.

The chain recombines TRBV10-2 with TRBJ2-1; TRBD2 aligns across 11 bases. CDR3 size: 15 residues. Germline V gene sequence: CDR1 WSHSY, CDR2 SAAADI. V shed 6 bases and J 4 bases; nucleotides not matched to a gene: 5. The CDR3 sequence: CASSMGLAAYNEQFF. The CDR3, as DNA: TGCGCCAGCAGCATGGGACTAGCGGCATACAATGAGCAGTTCTTC.

This CDR3 is CASSEFGLSAHGELFF. Here the CDR3 DNA reads TGTGCCAGCAGTGAATTTGGCCTCTCGGCCCACGGGGAGCTGTTTTTT. The genes are TRBV25-1 and TRBJ2-2; D uncertain. Germline CDR1 reads MGHDK; CDR2 reads SYGVNS. The CDR3 covers 16 residues. V was trimmed by 1 base and J by 7 bases, leaving 16 bases between them.

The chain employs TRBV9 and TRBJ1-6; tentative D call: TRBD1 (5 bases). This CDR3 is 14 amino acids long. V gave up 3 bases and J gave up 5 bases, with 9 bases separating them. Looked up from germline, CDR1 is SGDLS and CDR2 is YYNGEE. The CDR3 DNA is TGTGCCAGCAGCGATGGACACAATAATTCACCCCTCCACTTT. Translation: CASSDGHNNSPLHF.

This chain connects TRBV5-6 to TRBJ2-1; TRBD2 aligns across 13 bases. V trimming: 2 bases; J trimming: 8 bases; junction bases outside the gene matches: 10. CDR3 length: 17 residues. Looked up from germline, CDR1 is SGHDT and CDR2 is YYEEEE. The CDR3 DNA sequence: TGTGCCAGCAGCTTTAGGTTGTGGACTAGCGGGAGCGATGAGCAGTTCTTC. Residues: CASSFRLWTSGSDEQFF. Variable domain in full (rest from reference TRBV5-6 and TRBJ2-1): DAGVTQSPTHLIKTRGQQVTLRCSPKSGHDTVSWYQQALGQGPQFIFQYYEEEERQRGNFPDRFSGHQFPNYSSELNVNALLLGDSALYLCASSFRLWTSGSDEQFFGPGTRLTVL.

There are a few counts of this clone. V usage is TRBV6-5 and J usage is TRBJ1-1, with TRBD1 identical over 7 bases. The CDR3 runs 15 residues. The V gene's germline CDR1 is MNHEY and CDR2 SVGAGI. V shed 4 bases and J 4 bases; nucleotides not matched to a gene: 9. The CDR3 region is CASSLLGGMGTEAFF. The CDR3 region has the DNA TGTGCCAGCAGTTTGTTAGGGGGCATGGGCACTGAAGCTTTCTTT.

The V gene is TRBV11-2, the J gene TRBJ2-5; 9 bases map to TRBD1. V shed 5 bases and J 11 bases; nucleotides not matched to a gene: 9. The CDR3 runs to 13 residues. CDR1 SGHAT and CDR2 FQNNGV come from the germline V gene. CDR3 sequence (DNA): TGTGCCAGCAGCCTACAGGGGGCTGGGGAGCAGTACTTC. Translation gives CASSLQGAGEQYF. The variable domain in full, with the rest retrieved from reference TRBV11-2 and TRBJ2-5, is EAGVAQSPRYKIIEKRQSVAFWCNPISGHATLYWYQQILGQGPKLLIQFQNNGVVDDSQLPKDRFSAERLKGVDSTLKIQPAKLEDSAVYLCASSLQGAGEQYFGPGTRLLVL.

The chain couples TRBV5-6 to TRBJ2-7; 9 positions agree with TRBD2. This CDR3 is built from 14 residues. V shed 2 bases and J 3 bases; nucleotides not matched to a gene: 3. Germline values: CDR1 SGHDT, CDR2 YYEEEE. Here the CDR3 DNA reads TGTGCCAGCAGCTTCGGTAGCGGGGGCTACGAGCAGTACTTC. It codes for CASSFGSGGYEQYF.

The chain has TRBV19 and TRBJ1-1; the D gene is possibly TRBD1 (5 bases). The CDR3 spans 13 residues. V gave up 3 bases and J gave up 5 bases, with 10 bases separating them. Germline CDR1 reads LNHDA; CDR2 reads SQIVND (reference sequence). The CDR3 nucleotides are TGTGCCAGTAGTATCGGGGGTTTTACTGAAGCTTTCTTT. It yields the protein CASSIGGFTEAFF.

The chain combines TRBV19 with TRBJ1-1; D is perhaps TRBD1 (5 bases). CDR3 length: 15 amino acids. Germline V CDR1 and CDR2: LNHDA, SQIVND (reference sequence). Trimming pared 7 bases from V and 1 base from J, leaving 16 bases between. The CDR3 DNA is TGTGCCAGTACACTCCGGGGGGACCAGAACACTGAAGCTTTCTTT. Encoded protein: CASTLRGDQNTEAFF.

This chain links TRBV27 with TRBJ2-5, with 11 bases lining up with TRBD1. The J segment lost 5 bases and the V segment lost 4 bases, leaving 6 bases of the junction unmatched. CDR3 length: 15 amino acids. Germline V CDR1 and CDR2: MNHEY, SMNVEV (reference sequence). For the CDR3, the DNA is TGTGCCAGCAGTTGGGGGACAGGGGGGAGGGAGACCCAGTACTTC. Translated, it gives CASSWGTGGRETQYF.

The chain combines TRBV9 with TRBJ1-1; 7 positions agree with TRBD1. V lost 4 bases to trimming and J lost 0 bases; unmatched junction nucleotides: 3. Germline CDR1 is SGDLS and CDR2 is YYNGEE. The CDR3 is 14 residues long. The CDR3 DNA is TGTGCCAGCAGCCCGACAGGGATGAACACTGAAGCTTTCTTT. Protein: CASSPTGMNTEAFF.

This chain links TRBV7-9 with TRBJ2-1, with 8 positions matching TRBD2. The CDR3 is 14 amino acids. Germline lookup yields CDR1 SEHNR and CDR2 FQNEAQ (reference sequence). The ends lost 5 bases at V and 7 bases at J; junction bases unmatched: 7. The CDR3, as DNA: TGTGCCAGCAGCCAGGGACTAGAGGGGAATGAGCAGTTCTTC. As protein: CASSQGLEGNEQFF.

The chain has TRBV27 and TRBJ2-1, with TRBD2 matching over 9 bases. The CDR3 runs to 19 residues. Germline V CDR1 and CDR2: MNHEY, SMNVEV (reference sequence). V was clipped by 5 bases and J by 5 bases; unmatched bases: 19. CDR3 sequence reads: CASSTRLAERVDRDNEQFF. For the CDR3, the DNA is TGTGCCAGCAGTACGCGACTAGCGGAGAGGGTAGACCGGGACAATGAGCAGTTCTTC.

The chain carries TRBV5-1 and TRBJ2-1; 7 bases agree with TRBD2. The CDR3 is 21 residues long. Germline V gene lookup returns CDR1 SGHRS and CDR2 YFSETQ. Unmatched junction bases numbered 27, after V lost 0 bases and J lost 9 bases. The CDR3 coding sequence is TGCGCCAGCAGCTTGGTTACGACAGTTTCGGGACTAAATCCCACCTGGGGTGAGCAGTTCTTC. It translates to CASSLVTTVSGLNPTWGEQFF.

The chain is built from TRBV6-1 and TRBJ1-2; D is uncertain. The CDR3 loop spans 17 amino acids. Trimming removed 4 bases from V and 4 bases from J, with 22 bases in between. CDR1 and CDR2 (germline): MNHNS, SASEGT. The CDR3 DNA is TGTGCCAGCAGTGTAAGTTTTGTGGAGGATAGACTCTATGGCTACACCTTC. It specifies CASSVSFVEDRLYGYTF.